This T cell receptor beta chain derives from a study of blood T cell repertoires in COVID-19. Study-wide context: The United States, Italy and Spain were the sources of the acute and convalescent COVID-19 samples. The cDNA or gDNA used as material had been derived from T cells, B-cell-depleted T cells, or PBMCs.

The CDR3 spans 16 residues. Trimming left V 2 bases short and J 0 bases short, with 11 bases between. The germline CDR1 and CDR2 sequences are LGHDT and YNNKEL (reference sequence). Per the original methods: Amplifying reference gene primers gave estimates of nucleated cell counts. The assay was immunoSEQ multiplex PCR, and TCRdb's table has in-frame clones only and misses some. V, J and clone size reflect that table, while D and trimming were determined from the DNA. Here the sample spans about 300,000 clones, around 88% being singletons. Recruited during active infection, patients (from Seattle) were subsequently followed longitudinally.

The J gene is TRBJ1-3, the V gene TRBV3-1 (or the pseudogene TRBV3-2); D is unclear. Material for sequencing was peripheral blood. This clonotype was obtained from a woman younger than 45 with COVID-19, enrolled during active disease. Written as DNA, the CDR3 is TGTGCCAGCAGCCAACCTCTGGGGAGCTCTGGAAACACCATATATTTT. Encoded protein: CASSQPLGSSGNTIYF.